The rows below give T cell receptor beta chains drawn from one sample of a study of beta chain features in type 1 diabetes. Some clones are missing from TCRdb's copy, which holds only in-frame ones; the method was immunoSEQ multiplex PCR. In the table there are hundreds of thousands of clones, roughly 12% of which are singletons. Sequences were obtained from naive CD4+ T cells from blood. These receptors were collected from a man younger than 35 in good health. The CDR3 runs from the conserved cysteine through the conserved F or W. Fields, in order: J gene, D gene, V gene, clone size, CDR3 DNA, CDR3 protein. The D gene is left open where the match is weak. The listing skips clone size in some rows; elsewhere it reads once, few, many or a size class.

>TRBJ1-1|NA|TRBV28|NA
TGTGCCAGCAGTTCAGGGATTGCTGAAGCTTTCTTT
CASSSGIAEAFF
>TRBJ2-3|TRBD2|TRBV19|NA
TGTGCCAGTAGCATTAGCGGGACCATAGGAGATACGCAGTATTTT
CASSISGTIGDTQYF
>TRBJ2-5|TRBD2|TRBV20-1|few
TGCAGTCGGGGGGGCCTCAAGACCCAGTACTTC
CSRGGLKTQYF
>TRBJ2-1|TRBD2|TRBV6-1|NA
TGTGCCAGCAGTGGGGCGAACGGGGGGTACCACAATGAGCAGTTCTTC
CASSGANGGYHNEQFF
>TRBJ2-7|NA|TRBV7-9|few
TGTGCCAGCAGCCCTAGTAGGGGGGGACCCCACGAGCAGTACTTC
CASSPSRGGPHEQYF
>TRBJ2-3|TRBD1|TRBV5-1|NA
TGCGCCAGCAGTTTTATCCGGGACAGTAGCACAGATACGCAGTATTTT
CASSFIRDSSTDTQYF
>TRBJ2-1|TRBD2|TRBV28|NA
TGTGCCAGCCTAGGTGGACTAGCGGGAGATGGGGGTGAGCAGTTCTTC
CASLGGLAGDGGEQFF
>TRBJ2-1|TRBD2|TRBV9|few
TGTGCCAGCAGCGTAGGTACTAGCGGGGACAATGAGCAGTTCTTC
CASSVGTSGDNEQFF
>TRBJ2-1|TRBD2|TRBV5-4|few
TGTGCCAGCAGCACCGGTGGGCGGGAGATAAACAATGAGCAGTTCTTC
CASSTGGREINNEQFF
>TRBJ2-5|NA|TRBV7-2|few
TGTGCCAGCAGCTTTCAAGCCGGGGAAGAGACCCAGTACTTC
CASSFQAGEETQYF
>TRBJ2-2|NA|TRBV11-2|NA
TGTGCCAGCCGACTCGCGGCGGCCCCTGCCGGGGAGCTGTTTTTT
CASRLAAAPAGELFF
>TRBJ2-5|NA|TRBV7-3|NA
TGTGCCAGCAGCCGCGGTAGCCAAGAGACCCAGTACTTC
CASSRGSQETQYF
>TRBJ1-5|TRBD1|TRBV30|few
TGTGCCTGGACGGACAGGGAGTATCAGCCCCAGCATTTT
CAWTDREYQPQHF
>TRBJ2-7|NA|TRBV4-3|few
TGCGCCAGCAGCCAGAGTTTGGGGCCGAGCTCCTACGAGCAGTACTTC
CASSQSLGPSSYEQYF
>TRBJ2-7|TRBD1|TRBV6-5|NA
TGTGCCACCCGAGATCCTGGGACAGGGAGCGAGCAGTACTTC
CATRDPGTGSEQYF
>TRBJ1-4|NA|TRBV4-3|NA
TGCGCCAGCAGTAAGCGTGCAACTAATGAAAAACTGTTTTTT
CASSKRATNEKLFF
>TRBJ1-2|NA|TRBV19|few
TGTGCCAGTAAGACTGGCCGGGTCTATGGCTACACCTTC
CASKTGRVYGYTF
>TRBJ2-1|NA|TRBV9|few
TGTGCCAGCAGCGTAGGACATCTCAATGAGCAGTTCTTC
CASSVGHLNEQFF
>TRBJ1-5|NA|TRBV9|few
TGTGCCAGCAGCACAGGGTCTAGCAATCAGCCCCAGCATTTT
CASSTGSSNQPQHF
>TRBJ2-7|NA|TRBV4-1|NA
TGCGCCAGCAGCCGAGGAGCGGTCTCCTACGAGCAGTACTTC
CASSRGAVSYEQYF
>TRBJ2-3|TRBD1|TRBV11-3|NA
TGTGCCAGCAGCCCAGGGACAGGGGGCGGGGGAGATACGCAGTATTTT
CASSPGTGGGGDTQYF
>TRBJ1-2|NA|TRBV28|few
TGTGCCAGCAGTGGGGCGGGGTATGGCTACACCTTC
CASSGAGYGYTF
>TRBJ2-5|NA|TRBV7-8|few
TGTGCCAGCAGCTTAGCCAGCGGACAAGAGACCCAGTACTTC
CASSLASGQETQYF
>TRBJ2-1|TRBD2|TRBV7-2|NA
TGTGCCAGCAGCTGGGGACTAGCGGGGAACAATGAGCAGTTCTTC
CASSWGLAGNNEQFF
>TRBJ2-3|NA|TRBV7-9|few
TGTGCCAGCAGCCTATTAGAGTCGGGGCAGTATTTT
CASSLLESGQYF
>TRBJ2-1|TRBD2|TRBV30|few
TGTGCCTGGAGTGTATCCGGGACTAGCGGAGACAATGAGCAGTTCTTC
CAWSVSGTSGDNEQFF
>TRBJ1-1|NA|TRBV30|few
TGTGCCTGGAGTGTTGGGTTACAGGCGACAGCTTTCTTT
CAWSVGLQATAFF
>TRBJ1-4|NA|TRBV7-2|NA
TGTGCCAGCAGCACCCAAACAGGGTTTGAAAAACTGTTTTTT
CASSTQTGFEKLFF